What follows describes a single TCR beta chain. Its antigen is as yet unknown. In the PCR, 60 Vbeta and 13 Jbeta primers were used. The repertoire was sequenced with immunoSEQ multiplex PCR; TCRdb's copy has only in-frame clones and lacks some. The table shows 200,000 to 250,000 clones, with more than 85% occurring only once. These data belong to a study of cytomegalovirus exposure and HLA in healthy donors. The study, taken as a whole, reports: It was in a later analysis that TCR association rates were seen to vary by HLA locus, highest for DRB1 and lowest for HLA-C. CMV antigen specificity was confirmed in vitro for a few CMV-associated chains. Most TCR sequences were seen very rarely across donors, but some public TCRs occurred in many.

Trimming pared 1 base from V and 0 bases from J, leaving 6 bases between. CDR3 length: 14 amino acids. Per the germline V gene, CDR1 is MGHRA and CDR2 is YSYEKL. The rearrangement joins TRBV4-1 to TRBJ1-1; D not resolved. The source is a woman under 30 in good health and CMV-seronegative. The sample was PBMCs. CDR3 bases: TGCGCCAGCAGCCAAGGAGACATGAACACTGAAGCTTTCTTT. This gives the protein CASSQGDMNTEAFF.